The clone carrying this TCR beta chain occurred a few times. Its cognate antigen is unknown. This sample is drawn from a study of early T cells in non-severe SARS-CoV-2 infection. Study in general: Chains stayed unpaired after sequencing of bulk RNA from unsorted whole blood.

cDNA molecules, individually, were tagged with unique molecular identifiers. Via MiXCR, TCRdb re-called the 5' RACE reads, giving one row per CDR3 protein. The table includes about 98,000 distinct CDR3 sequences, approximately 9.9% detected once. Trimming pared 7 bases from V and 2 bases from J, leaving 15 bases between. The germline CDR1 and CDR2 sequences are SNHLY and FYNNEI. The CDR3 has 14 residues. Study-level results: Comparison of clonotypes with VDJdb favored anti-spike CD8 responses while missing private and CD4 specificities.

The chain joins TRBV2 to TRBJ2-7; tentative D call: TRBD1 (5 bases). This TCR was sampled from an adult who was a healthcare worker with PCR-confirmed SARS-CoV-2 infection or an uninfected control (not recorded which). Sequencing was performed on whole blood. CDR3: CASMETDPPYEQYF. CDR3 in DNA: TGTGCCAGCATGGAGACAGATCCCCCCTACGAGCAGTACTTC.